One and the same sample provided the 10 T cell receptor beta chains below, sequenced in a study of graft-versus-host responses after intestinal transplantation (TCRdb year 2021). The library came from the immunoSEQ multiplex PCR assay. This immuneACCESS table, as held by TCRdb, lists in-frame sequences with V and J called but not all clones. Of the missing ones, under half trace to an unresolved V gene in checked studies; the others have no known cause. Present in this sample are thousands of clones, 29% of which were seen just once. Roughly 5.3% of the sample rests with the top ten. The time point label of this sample denotes: cells obtained before transplantation from donor or recipient. Mixed lymphocyte reactions plated approximately 200,000 CFSE-labeled pre-transplant responders with approximately 200,000 irradiated violet-dye-labeled stimulators and were cultured for about 6 days. Sequencing was performed on alloreactive CD8+ T cells from a mixed lymphocyte reaction culture, taken before transplantation. The cell subset or site label of this sample denotes: CFSE-low proliferating T cells sorted from approximately six-day pre-transplant mixed lymphocyte reaction (GvH or HvG direction). All receptors come from a human patient who was an organ donor for intestinal transplantation.

The rearrangement uses TRBV30 and TRBJ1-5, with 8 bases aligning to TRBD1. Unmatched junction bases numbered 7, after V lost 3 bases and J lost 6 bases. The germline V gene encodes CDR1 GTSNPN and CDR2 SVGIG (reference sequence). This CDR3 is 14 amino acids long. The CDR3 here is CAWSWTGFGQPQHF. The CDR3 nucleotides read TGTGCCTGGAGCTGGACAGGGTTCGGTCAGCCCCAGCATTTT.

This chain uses TRBV27 with TRBJ2-7, with D possibly being TRBD2 (5 bases). Trimming shortened V by 3 bases and J by 5 bases, and 11 bases separated the two germline ends. The germline V gene encodes CDR1 MNHEY and CDR2 SMNVEV (reference sequence). The CDR3 length is 13 residues. The CDR3 coding sequence is TGTGCCAGCAGTTTCGGGATTTTGAACGAGCAGTACTTC. It translates to CASSFGILNEQYF.

The CDR3 spells CASSSDRGTYGYTF. The CDR3, as DNA: TGTGCCAGCAGCTCGGACAGGGGGACTTATGGCTACACCTTC. The chain links TRBV7-2 to TRBJ1-2, with TRBD1 matching over 10 bases. The CDR3 consists of 14 residues. Germline V CDR1 and CDR2: SGHTA, FQGNSA. The V gene end was trimmed by 4 bases and the J gene end by 5 bases; junction bases not matched to a gene: 4. Together with reference TRBV7-2 and TRBJ1-2, the CDR3 gives the full variable domain: GAGVSQSPSNKVTEKGKDVELRCDPISGHTALYWYRQSLGQGLEFLIYFQGNSAPDKSGLPSDRFSAERTGGSVSTLTIQRTQQEDSAVYLCASSSDRGTYGYTFGSGTRLTVV.

In its sample, this clone was seen a few times. This chain connects TRBV29-1 to TRBJ1-1, with 7 nucleotides matching TRBD1. V was clipped by 7 bases and J by 11 bases; unmatched bases: 10. Per germline, CDR1 SQVTM and CDR2 ANQGSEA. The CDR3 loop spans 11 amino acids. CDR3 loop: CSGKVGQRAFF. As DNA, the CDR3 is TGCAGCGGCAAAGTGGGACAGAGGGCTTTCTTT.

This clone is deemed medium-sized. The genes are TRBV7-9 and TRBJ2-2; TRBD2 agrees at 8 bases. Germline V gives CDR1 SEHNR, CDR2 FQNEAQ (reference sequence). Losses at the gene ends were 2 bases for V and 8 bases for J; bases not matched to a gene: 4. The CDR3 is made up of 14 amino acids. The CDR3 is CASSLPGLAGELFF. CDR3 in DNA: TGTGCCAGCAGCTTACCCGGACTAGCAGGGGAGCTGTTTTTT. Together with reference TRBV7-9 and TRBJ2-2, the CDR3 gives the full variable domain: DTGVSQNPRHKITKRGQNVTFRCDPISEHNRLYWYRQTLGQGPEFLTYFQNEAQLEKSRLLSDRFSAERPKGSFSTLEIQRTEQGDSAMYLCASSLPGLAGELFFGEGSRLTVL.

V gene TRBV4-1 combines with J gene TRBJ1-5; D may be TRBD1 (5 bases). CDR1 is MGHRA, CDR2 YSYEKL, per germline. CDR3 length: 16 amino acids. Trimming shortened V by 0 bases and J by 4 bases, and 13 bases separated the two germline ends. The CDR3 sequence: CASSQDWAGMNQPQHF. The CDR3, as DNA: TGCGCCAGCAGCCAAGACTGGGCAGGGATGAATCAGCCCCAGCATTTT.

The CDR3 sequence: CASSSRGVVAKNIQYF. The CDR3 region has the DNA TGTGCCAGCAGCTCCCGGGGGGTAGTAGCCAAAAACATTCAGTACTTC. The chain carries TRBV7-8 and TRBJ2-4; 7 positions match TRBD2. The V gene end was trimmed by 4 bases and the J gene end by 0 bases; junction bases not matched to a gene: 6. CDR1 is SGHVS and CDR2 is FQNEAQ in the germline V gene. The CDR3 sequence is 16 residues long.

This chain uses TRBV18 with TRBJ2-1, with D tentatively TRBD1 (5 bases). The germline gives CDR1 KGHSH, CDR2 LQKENI. CDR3 length: 12 residues. V dropped 2 bases and J dropped 6 bases, with 5 bases sitting between them. CDR3 region: CASSPGANEQFF. The CDR3, as DNA: TGTGCCAGCTCACCAGGGGCCAATGAGCAGTTCTTC.

Of note for this clone: A read error may be the cause here, since a much bigger clone is one base away. The chain links TRBV5-4 to TRBJ2-7; TRBD2 agrees at 7 bases. V was pared by 4 bases and J by 4 bases, with 11 bases of the junction left unmatched. There are 15 residues in the CDR3. The germline gives CDR1 SGHNT, CDR2 YYREEE (reference sequence). The CDR3 is CASSQDNGGGYEQYF. DNA for the CDR3: TGTGCCAGCAGCCAAGATAATGGCGGGGGTTACGAGCAGTACTTC.

This clone turned up a few times. This sequence may be a read error, since a much larger clone differs from it by one base. This CDR3 is also generated by other DNA sequences in the sample. V gene TRBV4-1 combines with J gene TRBJ2-7, with 7 bases aligning to TRBD2. The V gene's germline CDR1 is MGHRA and CDR2 YSYEKL. The CDR3 extends over 13 amino acids. Trimming cost V 1 base and J 3 bases; bases outside gene matches: 0. The CDR3 region is CASSQGTSYEQYF. CDR3 sequence (DNA): TGCGCCAGCAGCCAAGGGACTAGCTACGAGCAGTACTTC.